The next 19 T cell receptor beta chains were all read from a single sample in a study of shared clonotypes between healthy human individuals. Repertoires were generated with immunoSEQ multiplex PCR, while TCRdb's copy carries only in-frame clones and drops some. The table includes 2.5 million or so clones, about 92% detected once. Sequenced sample: naive CD4+ T cells sorted from blood. Subset reported: CD45RA+ positively selected. The receptors shown here come from a man between 18 and 35 years old in good health.

The CDR3 DNA follows: TGTGCCAGTAGTATGGGTCTTCCCTACGAGCAGTACTTC. It encodes CASSMGLPYEQYF. The chain recombines TRBV19 with TRBJ2-7, with D unresolved. V lost 3 bases and J lost 2, with 8 bases in between. Germline V gives CDR1 LNHDA, CDR2 SQIVND (reference sequence). CDR3 length: 13 amino acids.

The chain recombines TRBV12-5 with TRBJ2-3; 11 nucleotides agree with TRBD2. The junction had 9 bases not matched to a gene; V was cut back by 3 bases and J by 4 bases. CDR1 LGHNT and CDR2 FRNRAP come from the germline V gene. The CDR3 loop spans 17 amino acids. The CDR3 DNA reads TGTGCTAGTGGTTTCGCAATAGCGGGGGGGCCGGCAGATACGCAGTATTTT. Protein sequence: CASGFAIAGGPADTQYF.

V gene TRBV19 combines with J gene TRBJ1-5, with D uncertain. V lost 5 bases and J lost 1, with 15 bases in between. This CDR3 region has 16 residues. CDR1 and CDR2 from the germline V gene are LNHDA and SQIVND (reference sequence). CDR3 in DNA: TGTGCCAGTAGTCCCGAGGGAGCGGGGAGCAATCAGCCCCAGCATTTT. The encoded protein is CASSPEGAGSNQPQHF.

The J gene is TRBJ2-3, the V gene TRBV7-6; TRBD2 matches at 8 bases. The CDR3 contains 14 residues. Germline trimming cut 6 bases from V and 1 base from J; bases unmatched to any gene: 3. Germline V gene sequence: CDR1 SGHVS, CDR2 FNYEAQ. CDR3 bases: TGTGCCAGCAGACCAGCGGGGGGCACAGATACGCAGTATTTT. Its protein is CASRPAGGTDTQYF.

The chain employs TRBV27 and TRBJ1-5, with 8 bases that match TRBD1. The germline CDR1 and CDR2 sequences are MNHEY and SMNVEV (reference sequence). This CDR3 comprises 14 residues. V was pared by 5 bases and J by 2 bases, with 2 bases of the junction left unmatched. CDR3 in DNA: TGTGCCAGCAGTCAGACAGGGGGCAATCAGCCCCAGCATTTT. This sequence encodes CASSQTGGNQPQHF.

V gene TRBV5-6 combines with J gene TRBJ2-1, with 8 bases that match TRBD2. The CDR3 is 16 residues long. J lost 8 bases, V lost 0 bases, and 10 bases had no gene match. Germline V gene sequence: CDR1 SGHDT, CDR2 YYEEEE. CDR3 in amino acids: CASSLGPGGALYEQFF. The CDR3 region has the DNA TGTGCCAGCAGCTTGGGTCCGGGAGGGGCTTTATATGAGCAGTTCTTC.

To note about this clone: The sample contains more than one DNA sequence encoding this CDR3. This chain links TRBV5-1 with TRBJ2-3; no clear D. Trimming took 0 bases from V and 4 from J, leaving 6 bases between them. Germline V lookup: CDR1 SGHRS, CDR2 YFSETQ. The CDR3 spans 13 residues. CDR3 amino acids: CASSLARADTQYF. As DNA, the CDR3 is TGCGCCAGCAGCTTGGCTCGGGCAGATACGCAGTATTTT.

V is TRBV30 and J is TRBJ2-1, with D perhaps matching TRBD2 (5 bases). There are 15 residues in the CDR3. Germline CDR1 reads GTSNPN; CDR2 reads SVGIG (reference sequence). V lost 0 bases, J lost 6 bases, and 15 bases lay in between. In DNA, the CDR3 is TGTGCCTGGAGTGTACGTCTGGGAGTTGGCAATGAGCAGTTCTTC. It translates to CAWSVRLGVGNEQFF.

The table lists this clone with a count of one. V usage is TRBV19 and J usage is TRBJ1-2; D gene ambiguous. Germline lookup yields CDR1 LNHDA and CDR2 SQIVND (reference sequence). This CDR3 spans 15 amino acids. V was trimmed by 0 bases and J by 5 bases, leaving 13 bases between them. The CDR3 spells CASSIDFTPIYGYTF. As DNA, the CDR3 is TGTGCCAGTAGTATAGATTTCACACCGATTTATGGCTACACCTTC. Using reference TRBV19 and TRBJ1-2 for the parts outside the CDR3, the full variable domain is DGGITQSPKYLFRKEGQNVTLSCEQNLNHDAMYWYRQDPGQGLRLIYYSQIVNDFQKGDIAEGYSVSREKKESFPLTVTSAQKNPTAFYLCASSIDFTPIYGYTFGSGTRLTVV.

The V and J genes are TRBV2 and TRBJ1-1, with D tentatively TRBD1 (6 bases). Trimming took 7 bases from V and 0 from J, leaving 12 bases between them. The CDR3 has 14 residues. Germline assignment: CDR1 SNHLY and CDR2 FYNNEI. CDR3 coding DNA: TGTGCCAGCAACCAGGGGTGGGTGAACACTGAAGCTTTCTTT. Translated: CASNQGWVNTEAFF.

The chain employs TRBV11-3 and TRBJ2-5; D may match TRBD1 or TRBD2 (5 bases each). Germline assignment: CDR1 SGHNT and CDR2 YENEEA. This CDR3 is built from 15 residues. Trimming removed 0 bases at V and 5 bases at J, with 13 bases between. CDR3 sequence: CASSLDRGAWETQYF. CDR3 nucleotide sequence: TGTGCCAGCAGCTTAGATAGAGGGGCGTGGGAGACCCAGTACTTC.

The sample holds a few counts of this clone. V and J are TRBV5-4 and TRBJ1-4; 7 bases map to TRBD1. CDR1 and CDR2 (germline): SGHNT, YYREEE (reference sequence). The CDR3 is 15 residues long. The V and J ends lost 3 bases and 7 bases, in that order; junction bases with no gene match: 9. The chain's CDR3 is CASSYFDRDAEKLFF. In DNA, the CDR3 is TGTGCCAGCAGCTACTTCGACAGGGATGCTGAAAAACTGTTTTTT.

This chain connects TRBV6-5 to TRBJ2-5; 7 nucleotides match TRBD1. Germline V CDR1 and CDR2: MNHEY, SVGAGI. J lost 5 bases, V lost 5 bases, and 11 bases had no gene match. This CDR3 is 15 amino acids long. The CDR3 nucleotides read TGTGCCAGCAGTAAAGGGCAGGGGGTCCGGGAGACCCAGTACTTC. Residues: CASSKGQGVRETQYF.

Comment on this clone: Distinct nucleotide sequences in the sample also encode this CDR3. The rearrangement links TRBV7-2 to TRBJ2-7; D is ambiguous. Trimming took off 2 bases at V and 1 base at J, with 3 bases between the two ends. CDR1 is SGHTA and CDR2 is FQGNSA in the germline V gene. This CDR3 contains 12 residues. The CDR3 here is CASSLSSYEQYF. As DNA, the CDR3 is TGTGCCAGCAGCTTATCGTCCTACGAGCAGTACTTC.

The chain links TRBV27 to TRBJ1-2, with a weak D call TRBD1 (6 bases). V lost 2 bases to trimming and J lost 6 bases, with 22 bases between them. Germline CDR1 is MNHEY and CDR2 is SMNVEV (reference sequence). The CDR3 is 17 residues long. The CDR3 DNA is TGTGCCAGCAGTTTAGTACCAATCGACAGGCTCGGAAATGGCTACACCTTC. As protein: CASSLVPIDRLGNGYTF.

This clone was detected a few times. Here the CDR3 reads CASSQDSVPRSSEKLFF. The CDR3 DNA reads TGCGCCAGCAGCCAAGATAGTGTCCCCAGGTCGAGCGAAAAACTGTTTTTT. The chain combines TRBV4-1 with TRBJ1-4; D gene unclear. Trimming left V 0 bases short and J 8 bases short, with 19 bases between. The CDR3 has 17 residues. CDR1 MGHRA and CDR2 YSYEKL come from the germline V gene.

This clone has a single count. Other DNA sequences of this sample code for an identical CDR3. The genes are TRBV5-1 and TRBJ2-3; 7 nucleotides align to TRBD2. V dropped 4 bases and J dropped 0; count of bases not matched to a gene: 2. Germline V gives CDR1 SGHRS, CDR2 YFSETQ. This CDR3 has 14 residues. The CDR3 region is CASSGGGSTDTQYF. Here the CDR3 DNA reads TGCGCCAGCAGCGGCGGGGGAAGCACAGATACGCAGTATTTT.

This clone came up a few times. The V and J genes are TRBV18 and TRBJ1-6, with TRBD1 as a possible D gene (6 bases). The germline V and J ends were trimmed by 3 bases and 6 bases, with 12 bases remaining between them. This CDR3 comprises 15 residues. CDR1 and CDR2 (germline): KGHSH, LQKENI. CDR3 in amino acids: CASSPLQGPNSPLHF. DNA of the CDR3: TGTGCCAGCTCACCCCTACAGGGTCCTAATTCACCCCTCCACTTT.

The chain has TRBV25-1 and TRBJ1-3; TRBD1 might be the D (5 bases). Trimming removed 3 bases at V and 0 bases at J, with 9 bases between. Per the germline V gene, CDR1 is MGHDK and CDR2 is SYGVNS. The CDR3 covers 15 residues. The CDR3 sequence is CASSDPGNSGNTIYF. The CDR3 DNA sequence: TGTGCCAGCAGTGATCCAGGGAACTCTGGAAACACCATATATTTT.